These 7 T cell receptor beta chains originate from one sample sequenced in a study of post-analysis software for immune sequencing data (dated by TCRdb to between 2014 and 2016). Their antigens remain unidentified. The library was produced with PCR. Instrument used: Illumina HiSeq 2500. To reduce PCR and sequencing biases, unique molecular identifiers were incorporated into the TCR beta cDNA libraries. Through fastp at Q25 and MiXCR, TCRdb rebuilt clones from the public reads, retaining in-frame beta chains. Rows are unified per CDR3 protein, each entry keeping the most common DNA and genes. The sample includes 700,000 to 900,000 distinct CDR3 sequences, with 46% observed a single time. Of the sample, roughly 5.2% falls within the top ten clones. The research as a whole found: Significantly higher frequencies in patients than in controls were found for roughly 5 TRBV segments, including TRBV5-6, TRBV5-1 and TRBV20-1.

Material for sequencing was blood. These receptors originate from a girl aged 5-17 years with multiple sclerosis.

This clonotype was seen at least ten times. This rearrangement joins TRBV2 to TRBJ2-3; possible D gene TRBD2, 6 bases. Germline V lookup: CDR1 SNHLY, CDR2 FYNNEI. This CDR3 region has 16 residues. With 8 bases removed from V and 2 bases from J, the gap between germline ends came to 20 bases. Here the CDR3 reads CASSSGRQKLTDTQYF. The CDR3 nucleotides are TGTGCCAGCTCCTCTGGGAGGCAGAAGCTCACAGATACGCAGTATTTT.

The chain recombines TRBV13 with TRBJ1-1, with 9 bases matching TRBD1. Germline lookup yields CDR1 PRHDT and CDR2 FYEKMQ (reference sequence). The CDR3 consists of 15 residues. The junction had 1 base not matched to a gene; V was cut back by 1 base and J by 1 base. The CDR3 nucleotides read TGTGCCAGCAGCTTAGACAGGGGGCCGAACACTGAAGCTTTCTTT. This encodes CASSLDRGPNTEAFF.

The chain combines TRBV2 with TRBJ2-5; a weak D match, TRBD1 (6 bases). Per the germline V gene, CDR1 is SNHLY and CDR2 is FYNNEI. V was clipped by 6 bases and J by 3 bases, with 14 bases between them. The CDR3 runs to 14 residues. CDR3 amino acids: CASSPRTEKETQYF. The CDR3, as DNA: TGTGCCAGCAGCCCCCGGACAGAAAAAGAGACCCAGTACTTC.

Many counts were recorded for this clonotype. The chain joins TRBV12-5 to TRBJ2-1, with D uncertain. Trimming cost V 4 bases and J 0 bases, with 1 base left between them. This CDR3 spans 12 amino acids. Germline loops: CDR1 LGHNT, CDR2 FRNRAP. The CDR3 sequence is CASGSSYNEQFF. The CDR3 bases are TGTGCTAGTGGTTCCTCCTACAATGAGCAGTTCTTC.

CDR3 in amino acids: CASRGVGTTPVNTEAFF. The DNA of the CDR3 is TGTGCCAGCAGGGGGGTAGGAACAACCCCTGTGAACACTGAAGCTTTCTTT. This chain links TRBV12-3 or TRBV12-4 with TRBJ1-1, with D possibly matching TRBD1 (5 bases). The ends were cut back, 6 bases at V and 0 bases at J, with 20 bases in the middle. The CDR3 has 17 residues.

This rearrangement joins TRBV28 to TRBJ2-5; no definite D call. Gene TRBJ2-7 matches the end of the DNA better, so the J call may be wrong. Germline values: CDR1 MDHEN, CDR2 SYDVKM. CDR3 length: 11 residues. CDR3 sequence: CASSWVSEQYF. The CDR3 bases are TGTGCCAGCAGTTGGGTAAGCGAGCAGTACTTC.

The genes are TRBV2 and TRBJ1-5, with a weak D call TRBD1 (5 bases). The CDR3 is 15 amino acids. V lost 8 bases and J lost 1, with 15 bases in between. From germline, CDR1 is SNHLY and CDR2 FYNNEI. This CDR3 reads CASLGRGGSNQPQHF. For the CDR3, the DNA is TGTGCCAGCCTGGGGCGGGGAGGGAGCAATCAGCCCCAGCATTTT.